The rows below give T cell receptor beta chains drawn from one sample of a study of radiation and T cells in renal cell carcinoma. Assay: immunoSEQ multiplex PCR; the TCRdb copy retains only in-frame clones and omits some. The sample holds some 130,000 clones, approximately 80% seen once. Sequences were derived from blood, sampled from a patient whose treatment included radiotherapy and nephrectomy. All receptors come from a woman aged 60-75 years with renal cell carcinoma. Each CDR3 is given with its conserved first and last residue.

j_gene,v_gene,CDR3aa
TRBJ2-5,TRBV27,CATPPGQGKGETQYF
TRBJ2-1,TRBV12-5,CASAAPGGSFSEQFF
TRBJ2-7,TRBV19,CASSTTGTGNEQYF
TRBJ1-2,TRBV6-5,CASSPGLTDNYGYTF
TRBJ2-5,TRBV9,CASSVVEGSGQETQYF
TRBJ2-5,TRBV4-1,CASSQHAGEGSETQYF
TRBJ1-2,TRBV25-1,CASSEFPGHNGYTF
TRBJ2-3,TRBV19,CASSFRLAGGTDTQYF
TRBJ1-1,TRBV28,CASTAGREAFF
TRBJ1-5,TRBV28,CASSRGFGNQPQHF
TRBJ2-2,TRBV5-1,CASSPRTGGWTGELFF
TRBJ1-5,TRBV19,CASRPLIWNQPQHF
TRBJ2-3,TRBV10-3,CAISDQRGDTQYF
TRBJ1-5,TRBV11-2,CASSLTWGQSNQPQHF
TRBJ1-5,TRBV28,CASSLSVNQPQHF
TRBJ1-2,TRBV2,CASRNRGGYGYTF
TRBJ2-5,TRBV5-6,CASSLDLAGVETQYF
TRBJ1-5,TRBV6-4,CASSEKDGQHQPQHF
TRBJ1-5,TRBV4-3,CASSQDGTARHQPQHF
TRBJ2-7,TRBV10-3,CAISDLRQGVGYEQYF
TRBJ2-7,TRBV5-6,CASSRLPPYEQYF
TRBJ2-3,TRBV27,CASSSPLAGARTDTQYF
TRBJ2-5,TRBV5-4,CASSLAGQGTQYF
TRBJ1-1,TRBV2,CASRGGLREAFF
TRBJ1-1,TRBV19,CASTRRTEGDTEAFF
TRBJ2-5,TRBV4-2,CASSQDLMRVETQYF
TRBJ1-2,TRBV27,CASHVTGGWGYGYTF
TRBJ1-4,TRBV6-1,CASSEGSLNEKLFF
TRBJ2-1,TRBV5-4,CASSLAGTSGTNPRRNEQFF
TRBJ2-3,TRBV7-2,CASSLAVGGGTDTQYF
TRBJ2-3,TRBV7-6,CASSLGTGTDTQYF
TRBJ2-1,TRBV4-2,CASSHPGSGNEQFF
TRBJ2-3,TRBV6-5,CASSYDSPGTDTQYF